The clone carrying this T cell receptor (beta chain) was counted at least ten times. The antigen is not known. The sample originates from a study of identical twins. TCRdb processed the 5' RACE reads anew with MiXCR; each CDR3 protein has one entry. The data hold under 350,000 distinct CDR3 sequences, with 8.5% to 9.5% observed a single time. Whole-study results and caveats: Sequences that were out-of-frame, alpha and twin-shared displayed an excess of low generation probability.

These data are also associated with another study on yellow fever vaccine responses in identical twins. From that report: The T cell response to vaccination in identical twins was reportedly partly convergent and partly personalized.

The source of this sequence is a woman younger than 30 in good health. The sample taken for sequencing was CD8+ T cells sorted from blood.

CDR3 sequence reads: CASTVAGANTEAFF. The CDR3 region has the DNA TGCGCCAGCACCGTAGCCGGGGCTAACACTGAAGCTTTCTTT. The chain carries TRBV5-1 and TRBJ1-1; D is possibly TRBD1 (5 bases). This CDR3 has 14 residues. With 6 bases removed from V and 2 bases from J, the gap between germline ends came to 14 bases. CDR1 SGHRS and CDR2 YFSETQ come from the germline V gene.